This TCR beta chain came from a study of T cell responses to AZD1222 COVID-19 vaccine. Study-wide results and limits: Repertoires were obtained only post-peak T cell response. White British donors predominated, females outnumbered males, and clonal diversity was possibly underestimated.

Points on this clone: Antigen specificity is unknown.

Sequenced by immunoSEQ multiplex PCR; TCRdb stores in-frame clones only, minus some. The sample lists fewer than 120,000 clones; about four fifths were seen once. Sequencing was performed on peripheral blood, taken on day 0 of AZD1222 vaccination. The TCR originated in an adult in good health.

The CDR3: CASSRTSANYNEQFF. In DNA, the CDR3 is TGTGCCAGCAGCCGAACTAGCGCCAACTACAATGAGCAGTTCTTC. The chain uses TRBV11-2 and TRBJ2-1; 7 bases match TRBD2. The CDR3 extends over 15 amino acids. V was pared by 5 bases and J by 3 bases, with 7 bases of the junction left unmatched. Per germline, CDR1 SGHAT and CDR2 FQNNGV.